This entry lists 19 T cell receptor beta chains sequenced from one sample in a study of control samples from healthy donors and cancer patients. Sequencing used immunoSEQ multiplex PCR; TCRdb keeps in-frame clones, though not all of them. The sample lists roughly 40,000 clones; 70% to 90% were seen once. The sequenced sample consisted of blood. These receptors were collected from a man in his 60s in good health.

The V and J genes are TRBV19 and TRBJ2-3; TRBD2 might be the D (5 bases). Trimming removed 6 bases at V and 6 bases at J, with 16 bases between. Germline V gene lookup returns CDR1 LNHDA and CDR2 SQIVND (reference sequence). CDR3 length: 14 amino acids. As DNA, the CDR3 is TGTGCCAGTAGCCGACGGGGATCATCGGATACGCAGTATTTT. As protein: CASSRRGSSDTQYF.

V is TRBV7-3 and J is TRBJ1-1; a possible D gene is TRBD1 (6 bases). CDR1 is SGHTA, CDR2 FQGTGA, per germline. Trimming took off 5 bases at V and 0 bases at J, with 22 bases between the two ends. The CDR3 totals 18 residues. This chain's CDR3 is CASSLHPTGGGMNTEAFF. Here the CDR3 DNA reads TGTGCCAGCAGCCTTCACCCGACAGGCGGGGGGATGAACACTGAAGCTTTCTTT.

Only a few counts were recorded for this clone. The chain has TRBV5-4 and TRBJ1-5; no reliable D call. Trimming took 4 bases from V and 7 from J, leaving 12 bases between them. Germline CDR1 and CDR2: SGHNT and YYREEE (reference sequence). The CDR3 is made up of 13 amino acids. CDR3 amino acids: CASSTGLGQPQHF. The CDR3 region has the DNA TGTGCCAGCAGCACCGGGCTGGGCCAGCCCCAGCATTTT.

J is TRBJ2-4 and V is TRBV28, with D tentatively TRBD2 (5 bases). V gave up 6 bases and J gave up 0 bases, with 15 bases separating them. CDR1 and CDR2 (germline): MDHEN, SYDVKM. The CDR3 covers 16 residues. CDR3 bases: TGTGCCAGCAGCCTAGAAGGAGGCGGAGCCAAAAACATTCAGTACTTC. Its translation: CASSLEGGGAKNIQYF.

The chain couples TRBV9 to TRBJ2-1, with D possibly being TRBD1 or TRBD2 (5 bases each). V shed 5 bases and J shed 4 bases, with 16 bases lying between them. The CDR3 has 15 amino acids. CDR1 is SGDLS, CDR2 YYNGEE, per germline. This CDR3 is CASSKRSGPYNEQFF. In DNA form, the CDR3 reads TGTGCCAGCAGTAAAAGGTCGGGGCCTTACAATGAGCAGTTCTTC.

This chain joins TRBV18 and TRBJ2-3; 8 positions match TRBD1. CDR3 length: 17 amino acids. Germline V gives CDR1 KGHSH, CDR2 LQKENI. With 4 bases clipped from V and 3 bases from J, the junction kept 12 bases outside the gene matches. CDR3 sequence (DNA): TGTGCCAGCTCACTTCTAGCGAACAGGGGGGTGACAGATACGCAGTATTTT. This translates into CASSLLANRGVTDTQYF. Complete variable domain (other parts from reference TRBV18 and TRBJ2-3): NAGVMQNPRHLVRRRGQEARLRCSPMKGHSHVYWYRQLPEEGLKFMVYLQKENIIDESGMPKERFSAEFPKEGPSILRIQQVVRGDSAAYFCASSLLANRGVTDTQYFGPGTRLTVL.

The chain is built from TRBV18 and TRBJ2-1, with 9 bases identical to TRBD2. This CDR3 is 16 amino acids long. With 6 bases clipped from V and 2 bases from J, the junction kept 8 bases outside the gene matches. Germline CDR1 reads KGHSH; CDR2 reads LQKENI. This CDR3 is CASSQKGGRAYNEQFF. The CDR3, as DNA: TGTGCCAGCTCGCAGAAGGGCGGGAGGGCCTACAATGAGCAGTTCTTC. Using reference TRBV18 and TRBJ2-1 for the parts outside the CDR3, the full variable domain is NAGVMQNPRHLVRRRGQEARLRCSPMKGHSHVYWYRQLPEEGLKFMVYLQKENIIDESGMPKERFSAEFPKEGPSILRIQQVVRGDSAAYFCASSQKGGRAYNEQFFGPGTRLTVL.

The chain links TRBV6-1 to TRBJ1-5; D is unresolved. The V end lost 0 bases, the J end lost 10 bases, and 13 bases lay between the germline ends. The CDR3 is 14 amino acids. CDR1 and CDR2 (germline): MNHNS, SASEGT. The CDR3 sequence: CASSEALTSAPQHF. CDR3 coding DNA: TGTGCCAGCAGTGAAGCGCTTACGAGTGCCCCCCAGCATTTT.

This chain connects TRBV30 to TRBJ2-5; a possible D gene is TRBD1 (6 bases). The germline CDR1 and CDR2 sequences are GTSNPN and SVGIG (reference sequence). This CDR3 has 15 amino acids. DNA for the CDR3: TGTGCAGTGAGGACAGTACAGGGCTCCCAAGAGACCCAGTACTTC. It encodes CAVRTVQGSQETQYF.

CDR3 DNA sequence: TGTGCCAGCAGCCCCACAGGGTTCTATGGCTACACCTTC. Its translation: CASSPTGFYGYTF. The chain links TRBV6-5 to TRBJ1-2; D is perhaps TRBD1 (6 bases). This CDR3 spans 13 amino acids. The germline gives CDR1 MNHEY, CDR2 SVGAGI. V lost 6 bases and J 4 bases, leaving 12 bases between the germline ends.

The chain carries TRBV25-1 and TRBJ2-3, with D perhaps TRBD1 (6 bases). This CDR3 is built from 13 residues. The V end was cut by 7 bases, the J end by 0 bases, with 8 bases between. The germline gives CDR1 MGHDK, CDR2 SYGVNS. The CDR3 nucleotides are TGTGCCAGCACGGACAGAAGCACAGATACGCAGTATTTT. Translating gives CASTDRSTDTQYF.

The chain employs TRBV7-9 and TRBJ1-1, with a tentative D call TRBD1 (5 bases). Germline CDR1 SEHNR, CDR2 FQNEAQ (reference sequence). The CDR3 totals 17 residues. With 6 bases removed from V and 4 bases from J, the gap between germline ends came to 24 bases. The CDR3 bases are TGTGCCAGCAGATCCTCCCTGTCCCGGGAGGGGAGCACTGAAGCTTTCTTT. Amino acids: CASRSSLSREGSTEAFF.

The rearrangement joins TRBV28 to TRBJ1-2, with D possibly TRBD1 on 5 matching bases. The ends were cut back, 5 bases at V and 1 base at J, with 14 bases in the middle. The CDR3 is made up of 15 amino acids. Germline V lookup: CDR1 MDHEN, CDR2 SYDVKM. Here the CDR3 reads CASSVPRGLNYGYTF. CDR3 in DNA: TGTGCCAGCAGTGTGCCAAGGGGCCTTAACTATGGCTACACCTTC.

The rearrangement joins TRBV5-1 to TRBJ2-2; the D is unclear. Germline CDR1 SGHRS, CDR2 YFSETQ. V was cut by 3 bases and J by 8 bases, with 5 bases left in between. This CDR3 region has 11 residues. CDR3 sequence: CASSWGGELFF. CDR3 sequence (DNA): TGCGCCAGCAGCTGGGGTGGGGAGCTGTTTTTT.

The chain employs TRBV6-2 or TRBV6-3 and TRBJ2-4; D is tentatively TRBD1 or TRBD2 (5 bases each). V lost 2 bases and J 7 bases, leaving 15 bases between the germline ends. This CDR3 has 15 residues. CDR1 is MNHEY, CDR2 SVGEGT, per germline. The CDR3 DNA reads as TGTGCCAGCAGTTACATGGGACCCCCTGGGAACATTCAGTACTTC. The encoded protein is CASSYMGPPGNIQYF.

The chain employs TRBV10-1 and TRBJ2-2; 7 bases are a match to TRBD1. The J segment lost 0 bases and the V segment lost 4 bases, leaving 2 bases of the junction unmatched. Germline-derived CDR1 and CDR2 are WNHNN and SYGVQD (reference sequence). This CDR3 has 15 amino acids. The CDR3 DNA reads as TGCGCCAGCAGTGCCGGGACAGCGAACACCGGGGAGCTGTTTTTT. This sequence encodes CASSAGTANTGELFF.

The J gene is TRBJ1-2, the V gene TRBV6-1; 7 bases are a match to TRBD1. Germline V gene data show CDR1 as MNHNS and CDR2 as SASEGT. There are 13 residues in the CDR3. Trimming removed 3 bases from V and 4 bases from J; junction bases left unmatched: 2. In DNA, the CDR3 is TGTGCCAGCAGTGAGGACAGGTCCTATGGCTACACCTTC. This translates into CASSEDRSYGYTF.

The J gene is TRBJ2-1, the V gene TRBV21-1; TRBD1, the table's D call, lacks a check against the DNA. TRBV21-1 is a documented pseudogene. CDR3 length: 14 residues. In DNA form, the CDR3 reads TGTGCCAGCAGCCCCCGTCAAGGGGGATATGAGCAGTTCTTC. Translation: CASSPRQGGYEQFF.

The V and J genes are TRBV28 and TRBJ1-6, with a weak D call TRBD1 (5 bases). The CDR3 is 15 amino acids. The V gene's germline CDR1 is MDHEN and CDR2 SYDVKM. Trimming stripped 7 bases from V and 8 bases from J, with 18 bases between. CDR3 amino acids: CASTKWGLGDSPLHF. For the CDR3, the DNA is TGTGCCAGCACGAAATGGGGACTGGGGGATTCACCCCTCCACTTT.